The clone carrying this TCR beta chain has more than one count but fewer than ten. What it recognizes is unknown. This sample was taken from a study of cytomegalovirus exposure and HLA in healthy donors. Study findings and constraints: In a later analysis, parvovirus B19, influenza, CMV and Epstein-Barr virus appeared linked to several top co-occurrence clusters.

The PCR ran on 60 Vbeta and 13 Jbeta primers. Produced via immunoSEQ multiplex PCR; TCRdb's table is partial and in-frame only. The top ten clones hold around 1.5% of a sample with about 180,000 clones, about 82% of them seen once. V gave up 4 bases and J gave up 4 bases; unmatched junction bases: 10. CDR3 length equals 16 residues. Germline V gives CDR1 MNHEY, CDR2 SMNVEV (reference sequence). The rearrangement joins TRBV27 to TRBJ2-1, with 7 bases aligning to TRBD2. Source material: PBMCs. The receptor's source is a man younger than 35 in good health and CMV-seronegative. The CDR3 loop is CASSSRMGGGYNEQFF. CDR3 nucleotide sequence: TGTGCCAGCAGTTCCCGGATGGGGGGAGGGTACAATGAGCAGTTCTTC.